The source of this TCR beta chain is a study of blood T cell repertoires in COVID-19. Whole-study context: Samples taken during acute and convalescent COVID-19 were collected in the United States, Italy and Spain.

CDR3 length equals 16 residues. Unmatched junction bases numbered 3, after V lost 5 bases and J lost 1 base. Per the germline V gene, CDR1 is SGHVS and CDR2 is FQNEAQ. Assay: immunoSEQ multiplex PCR; the TCRdb copy retains only in-frame clones and omits some. The sample has under 150,000 clones, about 91% seen once; the top ten hold around a quarter. This clonotype was sampled from a human donor in a cohort sampled during active COVID-19. This sequence joins TRBV7-8 and TRBJ2-3, with TRBD2 matching 13 bases. Sequenced sample: peripheral blood. The CDR3 DNA reads as TGTGCCAGCAGCCGCGGACTAGCGGGGGGCACAGATACGCAGTATTTT. Translated, it gives CASSRGLAGGTDTQYF.